Following are 10 T cell receptor beta chains from one sample sequenced in a study of regulatory T cells in long-lasting Graves disease. Time point described: newly diagnosed GD, antithyroid drugs for less than 3 months. Construction of the TCR library relied on RNA isolated from PBMCs. CDR3-region Arm-PCR and iRepertoire HTBI primers produced the TCR beta libraries. TCRdb reanalysed the multiplex PCR reads using MiXCR and keeps one entry per CDR3 protein. There are 530,000 or so distinct CDR3 sequences in the sample; 13% occur only once, and approximately 9.3% lies in the top ten. These data were also reused for a study on T cells in Graves' hyperthyroidism and ophthalmopathy.

The sample here was peripheral blood mononuclear cells (PBMCs), taken at new diagnosis, from a patient treated with antithyroid drugs. These TCRs come from a man under 40 with Graves disease.

This clonotype was observed at least ten times. The genes are TRBV12-3 or TRBV12-4 and TRBJ2-1; 10 positions agree with TRBD2. The CDR3 is made up of 15 amino acids. V lost 2 bases to trimming and J lost 9 bases; unmatched junction nucleotides: 7. CDR3 amino acids: CASSLPAGGSTEQFF. As DNA, the CDR3 is TGTGCCAGCAGTTTACCAGCGGGAGGGTCCACTGAGCAGTTCTTC.

There are many counts of this clonotype. The V and J genes are TRBV7-3 and TRBJ2-1, with 8 bases aligning to TRBD2. CDR3 size: 15 residues. Germline V CDR1 and CDR2: SGHTA, FQGTGA. Germline trimming cut 4 bases from V and 8 bases from J; bases unmatched to any gene: 10. The chain's CDR3 is CASSSTGLGFHEQFF. CDR3 DNA: TGTGCCAGCAGCTCTACGGGACTAGGGTTCCATGAGCAGTTCTTC.

This clonotype was found many times. The gene calls are TRBV15 and TRBJ2-3, with D perhaps matching TRBD2 (7 bases). Germline values: CDR1 LNHNV, CDR2 YYDKDF (reference sequence). The CDR3 loop spans 13 amino acids. Trimming removed 5 bases at V and 4 bases at J, with 10 bases between. CDR3 sequence: CATSEGGADTQYF. The CDR3 DNA is TGTGCCACCAGCGAAGGGGGGGCAGATACGCAGTATTTT.

This clonotype was counted at least ten times. The rearrangement links TRBV7-2 to TRBJ1-2; 7 bases are shared with TRBD1. The length of the CDR3 is 15 residues. The V and J ends lost 2 bases and 4 bases, in that order; junction bases with no gene match: 7. Germline CDR1 SGHTA, CDR2 FQGNSA. CDR3 coding DNA: TGTGCCAGCAGCTTAAAGGGCAGGGGGTCCTATGGCTACACCTTC. This encodes CASSLKGRGSYGYTF.

This clonotype was counted only a few times. The chain carries TRBV6-9 and TRBJ1-5, with D maybe TRBD1 (5 bases). Between the trimmed V and J ends, which lost 3 bases and 0 bases, there was a span of 12 bases. The CDR3 consists of 16 residues. Per germline, CDR1 MNHGY and CDR2 SVAAGI. CDR3 coding DNA: TGTGCCAGCAGTTACCCGACAGTTAATAGCAATCAGCCCCAGCATTTT. As protein: CASSYPTVNSNQPQHF.

The chain carries TRBV7-2 and TRBJ1-3; D gene unclear. The germline V and J ends were trimmed by 0 bases and 0 bases, with 12 bases remaining between them. The V gene's germline CDR1 is SGHTA and CDR2 FQGNSA. This CDR3 has 17 amino acids. In DNA, the CDR3 is TGTGCCAGCAGCTTAGCTATCGGGCAGAACTCTGGAAACACCATATATTTT. Residues: CASSLAIGQNSGNTIYF.

The rearrangement links TRBV5-1 to TRBJ2-7, with 14 positions matching TRBD2. The CDR3 extends over 17 amino acids. Germline values: CDR1 SGHRS, CDR2 YFSETQ. Unmatched junction bases numbered 9, after V lost 1 base and J lost 6 bases. The CDR3 DNA reads TGCGCCAGCAGCTTGAGACTAGCGGGAGGGCCGGGAACCGAGCAGTACTTC. Translated: CASSLRLAGGPGTEQYF.

This clonotype was observed a few times. The V gene is TRBV18, the J gene TRBJ2-1, with D possibly being TRBD1 (6 bases). Germline loops: CDR1 KGHSH, CDR2 LQKENI. The CDR3 spans 16 residues. Trimming pared 0 bases from V and 4 bases from J, leaving 13 bases between. The CDR3 sequence: CASSPPGQGLYNEQFF. The CDR3 DNA reads as TGTGCCAGCTCACCACCGGGGCAGGGGTTGTACAATGAGCAGTTCTTC. Full variable domain (rest looked up from reference TRBV18 and TRBJ2-1): NAGVMQNPRHLVRRRGQEARLRCSPMKGHSHVYWYRQLPEEGLKFMVYLQKENIIDESGMPKERFSAEFPKEGPSILRIQQVVRGDSAAYFCASSPPGQGLYNEQFFGPGTRLTVL.

The CDR3 nucleotides read TGCAGTGCCCCCGGGGAGGCGGGCACTGAAGCTTTCTTT. Amino acid sequence: CSAPGEAGTEAFF. The J gene is TRBJ1-1, the V gene TRBV20-1; D unclear. V was cut by 6 bases and J by 4 bases, with 15 bases left in between. This CDR3 has 13 amino acids. From germline, CDR1 is DFQATT and CDR2 SNEGSKA (reference sequence).

V is TRBV6-5 and J is TRBJ2-1; 10 positions agree with TRBD1. The CDR3 has 15 residues. V was clipped by 2 bases and J by 5 bases; unmatched bases: 3. CDR1 MNHEY and CDR2 SVGAGI come from the germline V gene. The CDR3 loop reads CASSYPGQGNNEQFF. CDR3 bases: TGTGCCAGCAGTTACCCGGGACAGGGGAACAATGAGCAGTTCTTC.